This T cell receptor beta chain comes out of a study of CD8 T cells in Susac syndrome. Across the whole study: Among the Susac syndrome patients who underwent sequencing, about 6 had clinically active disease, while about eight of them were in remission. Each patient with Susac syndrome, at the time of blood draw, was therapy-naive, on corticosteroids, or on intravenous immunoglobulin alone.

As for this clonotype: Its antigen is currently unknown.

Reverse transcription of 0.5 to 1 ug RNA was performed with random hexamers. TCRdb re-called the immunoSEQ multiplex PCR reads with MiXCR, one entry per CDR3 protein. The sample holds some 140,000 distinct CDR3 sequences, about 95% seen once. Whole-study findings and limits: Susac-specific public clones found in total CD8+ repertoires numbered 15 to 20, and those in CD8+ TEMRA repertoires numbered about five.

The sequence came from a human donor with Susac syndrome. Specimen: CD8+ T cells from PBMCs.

The CDR3 bases are TGTGCCACCAGTGGTGGACAGGGGGTCAATGAGCAGTTCTTC. Protein: CATSGGQGVNEQFF. J is TRBJ2-1 and V is TRBV24-1, with TRBD1 matching over 10 bases. This CDR3 has 14 amino acids. Germline trimming cut 5 bases from V and 6 bases from J; bases unmatched to any gene: 3. CDR1 and CDR2 (germline): KGHDR, SFDVKD.